One and the same sample provided the 24 T cell receptor beta chains below, sequenced in a study of T cell responses to AZD1222 COVID-19 vaccine. Here immunoSEQ multiplex PCR was the method, and the copy in TCRdb shows in-frame clones only, minus some. The table records around 120,000 clones, about nine tenths of them present only once. This material consisted of peripheral blood, taken 28 days after the second AZD1222 dose. The receptors shown here come from an adult who received the AZD1222 COVID-19 vaccine.

DNA for the CDR3: TGTGCCAGCAGTTTAGAAGGAGCCACCCTCCACTTT. Translation: CASSLEGATLHF. The chain recombines TRBV27 with TRBJ1-6; D ambiguous. The V end was cut by 2 bases, the J end by 14 bases, with 10 bases between. The germline V gene encodes CDR1 MNHEY and CDR2 SMNVEV (reference sequence). The length of the CDR3 is 12 residues.

This rearrangement joins TRBV14 to TRBJ2-5; perhaps D is TRBD1 or TRBD2 (6 bases each). The CDR3 covers 17 residues. Deletions cut 1 base from V and 7 bases from J, with 22 bases between. Germline CDR1 reads SGHDN; CDR2 reads FVKESK. Written as DNA, the CDR3 is TGTGCCAGCAGCCAAGGGGCTTACGGGGGCGCGTCAGGGACCCAGTACTTC. It encodes CASSQGAYGGASGTQYF.

J is TRBJ1-2 and V is TRBV10-3; D is possibly TRBD1 (5 bases). The germline CDR1 and CDR2 sequences are ENHRY and SYGVKD. V was cut by 3 bases and J by 4 bases, with 9 bases left in between. CDR3 size: 13 residues. The CDR3 region has the DNA TGTGCCATCAGTGATGGGACGGGCTATGGCTACACCTTC. This encodes CAISDGTGYGYTF.

The rearrangement links TRBV20-1 to TRBJ1-3; D gene uncertain. Germline V gives CDR1 DFQATT, CDR2 SNEGSKA (reference sequence). The CDR3 runs 15 residues. V lost 3 bases and J 4 bases, leaving 16 bases between the germline ends. The CDR3 DNA follows: TGCAGTGCTAGTTTTTTAAGGAATAAAGGAAACACCATATATTTT. Its protein product is CSASFLRNKGNTIYF.

CDR3 sequence reads: CASSLGAGGPWNTEAFF. The CDR3 DNA reads TGTGCCAGCAGTTTAGGTGCAGGAGGCCCCTGGAACACTGAAGCTTTCTTT. This chain links TRBV28 with TRBJ1-1, with D uncertain. V lost 2 bases to trimming and J lost 1 base, with 17 bases between them. The CDR3 is 17 residues long. CDR1 and CDR2 from the germline V gene are MDHEN and SYDVKM.

The chain couples TRBV19 to TRBJ2-5; D gene unclear. The CDR3 spans 13 residues. V shed 2 bases and J shed 5 bases, with 9 bases lying between them. Germline V CDR1 and CDR2: LNHDA, SQIVND (reference sequence). CDR3 bases: TGTGCCAGTAGTATAATTCCCGGGGAGACCCAGTACTTC. This encodes CASSIIPGETQYF.

The chain combines TRBV4-2 with TRBJ1-3; D is undetermined. Germline lookup yields CDR1 LGHNA and CDR2 YNFKEQ. The CDR3 extends over 16 amino acids. The V gene lost 0 bases and the J gene lost 2 bases, with 11 bases spanning the gap. The CDR3: CASSQERTVAGNTIYF. Here the CDR3 DNA reads TGTGCCAGCAGCCAAGAAAGAACTGTTGCTGGAAACACCATATATTTT.

The chain combines TRBV6-5 with TRBJ1-3; TRBD1 might be the D (6 bases). Germline V lookup: CDR1 MNHEY, CDR2 SVGAGI. V lost 6 bases and J lost 4, with 16 bases in between. CDR3 length equals 15 residues. The CDR3: CASRGERQAGNTIYF. In DNA form, the CDR3 reads TGTGCCAGCAGGGGCGAAAGACAGGCCGGAAACACCATATATTTT.

V gene TRBV6-5 combines with J gene TRBJ1-1; TRBD1 might be the D (5 bases). V was cut by 6 bases and J by 3 bases, with 11 bases left in between. Germline V lookup: CDR1 MNHEY, CDR2 SVGAGI. The CDR3 runs 13 residues. In DNA form, the CDR3 reads TGTGCCAGCAGCAAGGAGGGGCACACTGAAGCTTTCTTT. Its protein product is CASSKEGHTEAFF.

The chain uses TRBV5-1 and TRBJ1-2; TRBD1 is a possible D gene (6 bases). Trimming removed 4 bases from V and 5 bases from J, with 21 bases in between. The germline V gene has CDR1 SGHRS and CDR2 YFSETQ. There are 16 residues in the CDR3. CDR3 sequence (DNA): TGCGCCAGCAGCCCCGGTTCGGGGGGCGCGGGATATGGCTACACCTTC. It yields the protein CASSPGSGGAGYGYTF.

The chain carries TRBV6-5 and TRBJ2-3, with 9 bases matching TRBD1. In germline, CDR1 is MNHEY, CDR2 SVGAGI. There are 13 residues in the CDR3. With V trimmed by 8 bases and J by 1 base, 1 base remained unmatched. The CDR3 here is CASRTGGTDTQYF. The CDR3 coding sequence is TGTGCCAGCCGGACAGGGGGCACAGATACGCAGTATTTT.

The rearrangement links TRBV6-6 to TRBJ2-3; 11 bases align to TRBD2. Germline CDR1 MNHNY, CDR2 SVGAGI (reference sequence). Germline trimming cut 7 bases from V and 5 bases from J; bases unmatched to any gene: 11. This CDR3 has 16 residues. CDR3 loop: CASNPATSGSLDTQYF. Written as DNA, the CDR3 is TGTGCCAGCAACCCCGCAACTAGCGGGAGTCTAGATACGCAGTATTTT.

This clone appeared a few times. The chain couples TRBV7-2 to TRBJ1-6; D perhaps matches TRBD1 (5 bases). The CDR3 spans 16 residues. With 2 bases removed from V and 7 bases from J, the gap between germline ends came to 15 bases. Germline-derived CDR1 and CDR2 are SGHTA and FQGNSA. CDR3 sequence (DNA): TGTGCCAGCAGCTTACGAGCAGGGCGGCGAAATTCACCCCTCCACTTT. Translated: CASSLRAGRRNSPLHF.

This chain's CDR3 is CASSYGTGRSGYTF. Here the CDR3 DNA reads TGTGCCAGCAGTTACGGGACAGGGCGTAGTGGCTACACCTTC. The chain has TRBV6-2 or TRBV6-3 and TRBJ1-2, with 9 bases matching TRBD1. The CDR3 length is 14 residues. Germline V gene lookup returns CDR1 MNHEY and CDR2 SVGEGT. V shed 2 bases, J shed 7 bases, and the junction held 5 bases outside the gene matches.

J is TRBJ2-3 and V is TRBV10-2, with no clear D. Trimming removed 5 bases from V and 1 base from J, with 13 bases in between. The CDR3 spans 15 residues. Germline V gene data show CDR1 as WSHSY and CDR2 as SAAADI. The CDR3 protein is CASSMGYGRTDTQYF. Written as DNA, the CDR3 is TGCGCCAGCAGTATGGGCTACGGACGCACAGATACGCAGTATTTT.

The gene calls are TRBV19 and TRBJ1-2; D perhaps matches TRBD1 (6 bases). CDR1 and CDR2 (germline): LNHDA, SQIVND (reference sequence). CDR3 size: 14 residues. V was cut by 6 bases and J by 10 bases, with 21 bases left in between. Here the CDR3 DNA reads TGTGCCAGTAGCGGGATTGGACAGCAGATGGACTACACCTTC. Its translation is CASSGIGQQMDYTF. Full variable domain (missing parts from reference TRBV19 and TRBJ1-2): DGGITQSPKYLFRKEGQNVTLSCEQNLNHDAMYWYRQDPGQGLRLIYYSQIVNDFQKGDIAEGYSVSREKKESFPLTVTSAQKNPTAFYLCASSGIGQQMDYTFGSGTRLTVV.

The chain combines TRBV10-3 with TRBJ1-1; no definite D call. CDR3 length: 11 amino acids. Germline-derived CDR1 and CDR2 are ENHRY and SYGVKD. The V end was cut by 8 bases, the J end by 6 bases, with 10 bases between. CDR3: CAISSVSEAFF. The DNA for the CDR3 is TGTGCCATCTCCTCGGTTTCTGAAGCTTTCTTT.

The chain links TRBV19 to TRBJ1-2, with 8 bases fitting TRBD1. Germline V gives CDR1 LNHDA, CDR2 SQIVND (reference sequence). The V and J ends lost 6 bases and 5 bases, in that order; junction bases with no gene match: 5. This CDR3 has 13 residues. The CDR3 bases are TGTGCCAGTAGCAAAGACAGGGGATATGGCTACACCTTC. Translating gives CASSKDRGYGYTF.

This clone was seen just once. The rearrangement joins TRBV2 to TRBJ2-1, with a tentative D call TRBD2 (6 bases). Germline CDR1 reads SNHLY; CDR2 reads FYNNEI. Between the trimmed V and J ends, which lost 4 bases and 6 bases, there was a span of 13 bases. The CDR3 runs to 14 residues. The CDR3 sequence: CASSGPTRSNEQFF. CDR3 sequence (DNA): TGTGCCAGCAGTGGTCCGACTAGAAGCAATGAGCAGTTCTTC.

V is TRBV19 and J is TRBJ1-6; maybe TRBD1 (6 bases). Trimming stripped 7 bases from V and 9 bases from J, with 13 bases between. The CDR3 is 13 amino acids. CDR1 is LNHDA, CDR2 SQIVND, per germline (reference sequence). CDR3: CASMGDMRSPLHF. The CDR3 DNA follows: TGTGCCAGTATGGGGGACATGCGTTCACCCCTCCACTTT.

The V gene is TRBV19, the J gene TRBJ1-2, with 7 bases lining up with TRBD1. Germline trimming cut 5 bases from V and 5 bases from J; bases unmatched to any gene: 20. Per germline, CDR1 LNHDA and CDR2 SQIVND (reference sequence). There are 18 residues in the CDR3. Here the CDR3 DNA reads TGTGCCAGTAGTCTCGCCCAGGGGGGCAGTCCTTACCGGTATGGCTACACCTTC. It translates to CASSLAQGGSPYRYGYTF.

The V and J genes are TRBV28 and TRBJ2-7; 7 bases are a match to TRBD2. The CDR3 extends over 16 amino acids. The V and J ends lost 2 bases and 4 bases, in that order; junction bases with no gene match: 11. The germline V gene has CDR1 MDHEN and CDR2 SYDVKM. For the CDR3, the DNA is TGTGCCAGCAGTTTACTAGCGGCCAAATCGGCGTACGAGCAGTACTTC. Its protein product is CASSLLAAKSAYEQYF.

The V and J genes are TRBV15 and TRBJ2-1; 8 bases fit TRBD2. The CDR3 runs 19 residues. Germline lookup yields CDR1 LNHNV and CDR2 YYDKDF (reference sequence). After removal of 1 base from V and 4 bases from J, the junction contained 15 bases not matched to a gene. The CDR3 region is CATSRVGQGRASGYNEQFF. The CDR3 coding sequence is TGTGCCACCAGCAGAGTGGGGCAGGGGAGGGCTAGCGGGTACAATGAGCAGTTCTTC.

The rearrangement joins TRBV14 to TRBJ2-1; 10 bases are a match to TRBD2. CDR1 is SGHDN and CDR2 is FVKESK in the germline V gene. V shed 4 bases, J shed 5 bases, and the junction held 20 bases outside the gene matches. This CDR3 spans 20 amino acids. The CDR3 reads CASSPRTNIIAGGYHNEQFF. CDR3 sequence (DNA): TGTGCCAGCAGCCCCAGGACAAACATAATAGCGGGAGGCTACCACAATGAGCAGTTCTTC.